The 21 T cell receptor beta chains below come from one sample, sequenced in a study of blood T cell repertoires in COVID-19 (TCRdb year 2020). The library came from the immunoSEQ multiplex PCR assay. As stored in TCRdb, this immuneACCESS dataset retains in-frame rearrangements with V and J assigned. A fraction of the clones does not appear; measured against another copy, unresolved V genes explain less than half of the discrepancy, and the remainder lacks a known reason. The sample data list roughly 80,000 clones, and 90% to 95% of these were observed just once. Jointly, the top ten make up under 2.5% of the sample. Material for sequencing was peripheral blood. Receptor source: a woman aged 50 to 65 in a cohort sampled during active COVID-19.

This clone was detected once. V usage is TRBV15 and J usage is TRBJ2-2; weak D call: TRBD1 (5 bases). V was clipped by 0 bases and J by 6 bases, with 20 bases between them. The CDR3 length is 18 residues. Germline values: CDR1 LNHNV, CDR2 YYDKDF (reference sequence). CDR3 DNA sequence: TGTGCCACCAGCAGAGATAAGGTTGGGCAGGGTATAGCCGGGGAGCTGTTTTTT. Translated: CATSRDKVGQGIAGELFF.

This clone was seen only once. The CDR3: CASSSPQGGYEKLFF. CDR3 coding DNA: TGTGCCAGCAGCTCTCCACAGGGTGGTTACGAAAAACTGTTTTTT. This rearrangement joins TRBV7-9 to TRBJ1-4; tentatively, D is TRBD1 (6 bases). V was trimmed by 4 bases and J by 8 bases, leaving 17 bases between them. CDR3 length: 15 residues. Per germline, CDR1 SEHNR and CDR2 FQNEAQ (reference sequence). The whole variable domain, remainder taken from reference TRBV7-9 and TRBJ1-4, is DTGVSQNPRHKITKRGQNVTFRCDPISEHNRLYWYRQTLGQGPEFLTYFQNEAQLEKSRLLSDRFSAERPKGSFSTLEIQRTEQGDSAMYLCASSSPQGGYEKLFFGSGTQLSVL.

This chain connects TRBV28 to TRBJ1-1; D perhaps matches TRBD1 (5 bases). Germline CDR1 is MDHEN and CDR2 is SYDVKM. V lost 6 bases and J 0 bases, leaving 11 bases between the germline ends. The CDR3 totals 14 residues. The CDR3 protein is CASSLPDMNTEAFF. The CDR3, as DNA: TGTGCCAGCAGCCTGCCGGACATGAACACTGAAGCTTTCTTT.

This clone was seen just once. The V and J genes are TRBV5-5 and TRBJ1-2, with unresolved D. Germline V gene data show CDR1 as SGHKS and CDR2 as YYEKEE (reference sequence). The V end was cut by 4 bases, the J end by 2 bases, with 24 bases between. The CDR3 is made up of 18 amino acids. This CDR3 is CASSNKISNRGLNYGYTF. CDR3 coding DNA: TGTGCCAGCAGCAACAAAATTAGCAACCGGGGATTAAACTATGGCTACACCTTC. The whole variable domain, filled in from reference TRBV5-5 and TRBJ1-2, reads DAGVTQSPTHLIKTRGQQVTLRCSPISGHKSVSWYQQVLGQGPQFIFQYYEKEERGRGNFPDRFSARQFPNYSSELNVNALLLGDSALYLCASSNKISNRGLNYGYTFGSGTRLTVV.

The CDR3 sequence: CASRPGTGEGYTF. CDR3 DNA sequence: TGTGCCAGCAGACCCGGGACAGGGGAGGGCTACACCTTC. This sequence joins TRBV6-5 and TRBJ1-2; 10 bases align to TRBD1. Germline lookup yields CDR1 MNHEY and CDR2 SVGAGI. The V gene end was trimmed by 6 bases and the J gene end by 8 bases; junction bases not matched to a gene: 6. The CDR3 extends over 13 amino acids.

This chain joins TRBV7-9 and TRBJ2-1, with D possibly being TRBD1 (5 bases). Germline V lookup: CDR1 SEHNR, CDR2 FQNEAQ (reference sequence). This CDR3 comprises 14 residues. V was trimmed by 1 base and J by 12 bases, leaving 16 bases between them. Here the CDR3 DNA reads TGTGCCAGCAGCTTAGAGGTCAGGGCGACCGGGCAGTTCTTC. Residues: CASSLEVRATGQFF.

The V call is TRBV3-1 (or the pseudogene TRBV3-2), the J call TRBJ2-5, with TRBD1 as a possible D gene (6 bases). V lost 3 bases to trimming and J lost 2 bases, with 13 bases between them. The CDR3 extends over 15 amino acids. Germline lookup yields CDR1 LGHDT and CDR2 YNNKEL (reference sequence). CDR3 sequence: CASSQSGTKQETQYF. CDR3 in DNA: TGTGCCAGCAGCCAGTCCGGGACAAAACAAGAGACCCAGTACTTC.

The gene calls are TRBV19 and TRBJ2-3; D unclear. V was clipped by 4 bases and J by 2 bases, with 4 bases between them. The germline V gene encodes CDR1 LNHDA and CDR2 SQIVND (reference sequence). This CDR3 has 12 amino acids. The CDR3: CASSSNTDTQYF. CDR3 nucleotide sequence: TGTGCCAGTAGTAGTAACACAGATACGCAGTATTTT. The full variable domain, its missing parts supplied by reference TRBV19 and TRBJ2-3, is DGGITQSPKYLFRKEGQNVTLSCEQNLNHDAMYWYRQDPGQGLRLIYYSQIVNDFQKGDIAEGYSVSREKKESFPLTVTSAQKNPTAFYLCASSSNTDTQYFGPGTRLTVL.

This clone was seen more than once but under ten times. This chain joins TRBV24-1 and TRBJ1-2; D is uncertain. V lost 1 base to trimming and J lost 0 bases, with 5 bases between them. The CDR3 runs to 14 residues. In germline, CDR1 is KGHDR, CDR2 SFDVKD. The CDR3 region is CATSDFQTNYGYTF. The CDR3 DNA is TGTGCCACCAGTGATTTCCAGACTAACTATGGCTACACCTTC.

The chain employs TRBV5-1 and TRBJ1-1, with D perhaps matching TRBD1 (5 bases). The V end lost 3 bases, the J end lost 0 bases, and 9 bases lay between the germline ends. Germline CDR1 is SGHRS and CDR2 is YFSETQ. CDR3 length: 14 residues. Written as DNA, the CDR3 is TGCGCCAGCAGCTGGGAGGGGTTGAACACTGAAGCTTTCTTT. Protein product: CASSWEGLNTEAFF.

In this sample, this clone turned up once. The V gene is TRBV18, the J gene TRBJ2-7; D might be TRBD2 (5 bases). Between the trimmed V and J ends, which lost 1 base and 0 bases, there was a span of 13 bases. From germline, CDR1 is KGHSH and CDR2 LQKENI. The CDR3 length is 16 residues. CDR3 residues: CASSPRVEASSYEQYF. As DNA, the CDR3 is TGTGCCAGCTCACCACGGGTGGAGGCAAGCTCCTACGAGCAGTACTTC.

The V gene is TRBV2, the J gene TRBJ1-6; 9 nucleotides match TRBD1. The CDR3 contains 15 residues. V gave up 6 bases and J gave up 6 bases; unmatched junction bases: 6. Germline lookup yields CDR1 SNHLY and CDR2 FYNNEI. This CDR3 is CASSTGQGTNSPLHF. The CDR3 DNA is TGTGCCAGCAGCACCGGACAGGGGACTAATTCACCCCTCCACTTT.

The rearrangement uses TRBV27 and TRBJ2-1, with D perhaps matching TRBD2 (5 bases). Trimming took 6 bases from V and 2 from J, leaving 11 bases between them. Germline V gene lookup returns CDR1 MNHEY and CDR2 SMNVEV (reference sequence). The CDR3 extends over 14 amino acids. CDR3 in amino acids: CASSREPTYNEQFF. In nucleotides, the CDR3 is TGTGCCAGCAGCCGGGAACCCACCTACAATGAGCAGTTCTTC.

V is TRBV6-1 and J is TRBJ1-5; no clear D. CDR3 length: 13 amino acids. V was trimmed by 3 bases and J by 8 bases, leaving 11 bases between them. The germline CDR1 and CDR2 sequences are MNHNS and SASEGT. The CDR3: CASSEFTGEPQHF. The CDR3 DNA follows: TGTGCCAGCAGTGAGTTTACGGGTGAGCCCCAGCATTTT.

This sequence joins TRBV5-5 and TRBJ2-7; 9 nucleotides align to TRBD2. V shed 5 bases and J 2 bases; nucleotides not matched to a gene: 14. The CDR3 covers 17 residues. Germline CDR1 reads SGHKS; CDR2 reads YYEKEE (reference sequence). CDR3 protein: CASSSLPQRGETYEQYF. The CDR3 region has the DNA TGTGCCAGCAGTTCGTTACCCCAGCGGGGGGAAACCTACGAGCAGTACTTC.

The chain joins TRBV4-2 to TRBJ2-3; D may be TRBD2 (7 bases). CDR3 length: 15 residues. Trimming removed 7 bases from V and 5 bases from J, with 19 bases in between. CDR1 is LGHNA, CDR2 YNFKEQ, per germline. The CDR3 reads CASTPTGGEGDTQYF. Written as DNA, the CDR3 is TGTGCCAGCACCCCCACGGGGGGCGAGGGAGATACGCAGTATTTT.

There are a few counts of this clone. This chain joins TRBV7-9 and TRBJ1-5; D is unclear. V dropped 2 bases and J dropped 0 bases, with 5 bases sitting between them. The length of the CDR3 is 14 residues. The germline V gene has CDR1 SEHNR and CDR2 FQNEAQ (reference sequence). Here the CDR3 reads CASSLSDSNQPQHF. The DNA for the CDR3 is TGTGCCAGCAGCTTATCAGATAGCAATCAGCCCCAGCATTTT.

This clone occurred a few times. The chain is built from TRBV10-3 and TRBJ2-7; 12 bases fit TRBD1. This CDR3 has 14 amino acids. Germline loops: CDR1 ENHRY, CDR2 SYGVKD. J gave up 4 bases and V 4 bases, and 2 bases lay outside the gene matches. Here the CDR3 DNA reads TGTGCCATCAGTGTGGGACAGGGGGCTTACGAGCAGTACTTC. Amino acids: CAISVGQGAYEQYF.

The DNA of the CDR3 is TGTGCCAGCAGCCCCATTCCGGAGGGGGAGCAGTACTTC. Protein product: CASSPIPEGEQYF. This chain connects TRBV5-6 to TRBJ2-7, with D perhaps TRBD2 (6 bases). CDR1 is SGHDT, CDR2 YYEEEE, per germline. Trimming shortened V by 4 bases and J by 7 bases, and 15 bases separated the two germline ends. The CDR3 totals 13 residues.

V usage is TRBV10-3 and J usage is TRBJ2-7; 7 bases match TRBD1. The CDR3 covers 13 residues. The junction had 4 bases not matched to a gene; V was cut back by 8 bases and J by 0 bases. Germline lookup yields CDR1 ENHRY and CDR2 SYGVKD. Written as DNA, the CDR3 is TGTGCCATCCAGGCAGGGGGCTCCTACGAGCAGTACTTC. Its protein product is CAIQAGGSYEQYF.

The genes are TRBV5-8 and TRBJ2-1; 10 bases line up with TRBD2. The germline gives CDR1 SGHTS, CDR2 YDEGEE. V was clipped by 5 bases and J by 0 bases; unmatched bases: 5. The CDR3 has 16 residues. CDR3 amino acids: CASSYRTSGSYNEQFF. The CDR3 bases are TGTGCCAGCAGTTACCGGACTAGCGGCTCCTACAATGAGCAGTTCTTC. The full variable domain, with the rest looked up from reference TRBV5-8 and TRBJ2-1, is EAGVTQSPTHLIKTRGQQATLRCSPISGHTSVYWYQQALGLGLQFLLWYDEGEERNRGNFPPRFSGRQFPNYSSELNVNALELEDSALYLCASSYRTSGSYNEQFFGPGTRLTVL.